This TCR beta chain was identified during a study of blood T cells in healthy people across ages. Total RNA, at least 5 micrograms per sample, was extracted from PBMCs. A sample-barcoded 5' primer and a J-beta primer mix were used in a second PCR of roughly 6 to 11 cycles. TCRdb processed the 5' RACE reads anew with MiXCR; each CDR3 protein has one entry. This sample has 1.5 million to 2 million distinct CDR3 sequences, with 30% to 35% found just once. The sample comprised blood. This TCR was sampled from a woman aged 30 to 39 in good health.

This CDR3 is CASSPGTGVSHEQYF. In DNA form, the CDR3 reads TGTGCCAGCAGTCCCGGGACAGGAGTTAGCCACGAGCAGTACTTC. V usage is TRBV28 and J usage is TRBJ2-7; 8 nucleotides line up with TRBD1. CDR3 size: 15 residues. V trimming: 5 bases; J trimming: 5 bases; junction bases outside the gene matches: 11. CDR1 MDHEN and CDR2 SYDVKM come from the germline V gene.